This is a list of T cell receptor beta chains from one sample in a study of blood T cells in healthy people across ages. Via MiXCR, TCRdb re-called the 5' RACE reads, giving one row per CDR3 protein. Of hundreds of thousands of distinct CDR3 sequences in the sample, 46% are singletons; the top ten hold 15% to 20%. Sequencing was carried out using blood. The receptors stem from an elderly man in good health. Both conserved end residues are part of each CDR3. Fields, in order: V gene, J gene, clone size, D gene, CDR3 DNA, CDR3 protein. A D gene is named only where the DNA matches it firmly. The size entry is marked missing in some rows and otherwise reads once, few, many or a size class.

TRBV11-3	TRBJ2-3	.	TRBD2	TGTGCCAGCAGCCGTGCGGGGGGGGTCGGAGATACGCAGTATTTT	CASSRAGGVGDTQYF
TRBV29-1	TRBJ2-1	.	TRBD2	TGCAGCGTTGACTCGGGGACTAGCGGGAGTAGGGAGTTCTTC	CSVDSGTSGSREFF
TRBV27	TRBJ2-4	.	TRBD2	TGTGCCAGCAGTTTACGGGGGGCTGGACTAGCTCAAAACATTCAGTACTTC	CASSLRGAGLAQNIQYF
TRBV7-6	TRBJ2-5	few	.	TGTGCCAGCAGCCGAGGACGGCTGCTGGAGACCCAGTACTTC	CASSRGRLLETQYF
TRBV18	TRBJ2-5	.	.	TGTGCCAGCTCACTCCAGAAAGAGACCCAGTACTTC	CASSLQKETQYF
TRBV7-9	TRBJ1-2	many	.	TGTGCCAGCAGCAATTCGAACTATGGCTACACCTTC	CASSNSNYGYTF
TRBV7-9	TRBJ2-7	.	TRBD1	TGTGCCAGCAGCCACCGGGACAGACCCTCCTACGAGCAGTACTTC	CASSHRDRPSYEQYF
TRBV14	TRBJ2-7	.	.	TGTGCCAGCAGCCTAGGGAGCGGGCTAGCAGCCTACGAGCAGTACTTC	CASSLGSGLAAYEQYF
TRBV5-1	TRBJ1-2	.	TRBD1	TGCGCCAGCAGCTTGGATCCGGGACAGGGATATGGCTACACCTTC	CASSLDPGQGYGYTF
TRBV9	TRBJ2-7	.	.	TGTGCCAGCAGCGTAGCGGGGATTCCCTACGAGCAGTACTTC	CASSVAGIPYEQYF
TRBV9	TRBJ2-2	.	.	TGTGCCAGCAGCGTAGTAGCAGGAAGGAACACCGGGGAGCTGTTTTTT	CASSVVAGRNTGELFF
TRBV3-1	TRBJ2-2	.	.	TGTGCCAGCAGCCAAGCCCCCACGACGGGGGAGCTGTTTTTT	CASSQAPTTGELFF
TRBV12-3/TRBV12-4	TRBJ1-2	many	TRBD1	TGTGCCAGCAGTAGGCCAGGGGGCGCGGTTTACGGCTACACCTTC	CASSRPGGAVYGYTF
TRBV9	TRBJ2-7	many	TRBD1	TGTGCCAGCAGCGTAGGGGCAGGGGGCGCGTACGAGCAGTACTTC	CASSVGAGGAYEQYF
TRBV6-5	TRBJ2-7	many	TRBD1	TGTGCCAGCAGTTACGCCGGGACAGGAACCTACGAGCAGTACTTC	CASSYAGTGTYEQYF
TRBV7-9	TRBJ1-6	once	.	TGTGCCAGCAGCTTAGCGGTGGGATATCGGGATCTCCACTTT	CASSLAVGYRDLHF
TRBV7-9	TRBJ2-1	few	TRBD2	TGTGCCAGCAGCGCATCATCTAGCGGCGGCTCCTACAATGAGCAGTTCTTC	CASSASSSGGSYNEQFF
TRBV10-3	TRBJ2-5	once	.	TGTGCCATCGGGTTTGCGGGGTTGCAAGAGACCCAGTACTTC	CAIGFAGLQETQYF
TRBV28	TRBJ2-1	few	.	TGTGCCAGCAGTCGGGTGGGTAATGAGCAGTTCTTC	CASSRVGNEQFF
TRBV3-1	TRBJ2-5	.	.	TGTGCCAGCAGCCCGGGGGACGAGAACCAAGGGACCCAGTACTTC	CASSPGDENQGTQYF
TRBV7-2	TRBJ1-1	.	.	TGTGCCAGCAGCTTGACCCCGTGGAGCTCGACTGAAGCTTTCTTT	CASSLTPWSSTEAFF
TRBV20-1	TRBJ2-7	.	TRBD1	TGCAGTGCGGATCTGACAGGGTACGAGCAGTACTTC	CSADLTGYEQYF
TRBV3-1	TRBJ2-3	few	TRBD1	TGTGCCAGCAGCTTCGACAGGGCAGGCACAGATACGCAGTATTTT	CASSFDRAGTDTQYF
TRBV7-2	TRBJ2-2	few	TRBD2	TGTGCCAGCAGCTTCTTTCCCCTAGCGGGGAACACCGGGGAGCTGTTTTTT	CASSFFPLAGNTGELFF
TRBV10-3	TRBJ1-2	.	TRBD1	TGTGCCATCGGTACTACCGGACAGGAAAGAAGTAACTATGGCTACACCTTC	CAIGTTGQERSNYGYTF
TRBV11-2	TRBJ2-5	.	TRBD2	TGTGCCAGCAGCTTTAGTGGACTAGCGGGAAATGAGCAGTACTTC	CASSFSGLAGNEQYF
TRBV7-2	TRBJ2-7	.	.	TGTGCCAGCAGCGTGGAAATACAGTACGAGCAGTACTTC	CASSVEIQYEQYF
TRBV6-5	TRBJ1-4	.	TRBD1	TGTGCCAGCAGCCGACAGGGGAGGGCAACTAATGAAAAACTGTTTTTT	CASSRQGRATNEKLFF
TRBV12-3/TRBV12-4	TRBJ1-2	few	.	TGTGCCAGCAGCGCCGTAGGCGGGTATGGCTACACCTTC	CASSAVGGYGYTF
TRBV6-6	TRBJ2-1	.	TRBD2	TGTGCCAGCAGTTATCGGGTAGCGGGGGGCCGGGAGCAGTTCTTC	CASSYRVAGGREQFF
TRBV7-9	TRBJ1-4	.	.	TGTGCCAGCAGTCTACTACAGGGTATTCGAGAAAAACTGTTTTTT	CASSLLQGIREKLFF
TRBV7-6	TRBJ2-4	.	TRBD2	TGTGCCAGCAGCTTAGAAAGCCAGAATCCGGGAGGCATTCAGTACTTC	CASSLESQNPGGIQYF
TRBV4-3	TRBJ2-7	few	.	TGCGCCAGCAGCCCGTACCCAGCCGCGCCCTCCTACTACGAGCAGTACTTC	CASSPYPAAPSYYEQYF
TRBV5-1	TRBJ2-1	.	TRBD1	TGCGCCAGCAGCTTGGGGAGGACAGGGTTGGACAATGAGCAGTTCTTC	CASSLGRTGLDNEQFF
TRBV29-1	TRBJ2-4	.	.	TGCAGCGTCCTGTTGCCCGATCTTCAAAGCATTCAGTACTTC	CSVLLPDLQSIQYF
TRBV20-1	TRBJ2-5	many	.	TGCAGTGCTAGAGATCCGGGGCAGGGGGAGACCCAGTACTTC	CSARDPGQGETQYF
TRBV7-2	TRBJ2-5	few	.	TGTGCCAGCAGCTCCCCAGCAGACTCGTACCAAGAGACCCAGTACTTC	CASSSPADSYQETQYF
TRBV29-1	TRBJ2-3	few	.	TGCAGCGTTAGGACTCCCCAGGGATATACAGATACGCAGTATTTT	CSVRTPQGYTDTQYF
TRBV7-2	TRBJ1-5	few	.	TGTGCCAGCAGCTTAGTAGTAAATAGCAATCAGCCCCAGCATTTT	CASSLVVNSNQPQHF
TRBV30	TRBJ2-5	.	.	TGTGCCTGGAGTCAAGTCCGTGAGACCCAGTACTTC	CAWSQVRETQYF
TRBV7-2	TRBJ2-7	few	.	TGTGCCAGCAGCTGGGATAGGTTTTCCTACGAGCAGTACTTC	CASSWDRFSYEQYF
TRBV7-9	TRBJ2-5	few	.	TGTGCCAGCACCCCGGAAGAGACCCAGTACTTC	CASTPEETQYF
TRBV3-1	TRBJ1-5	.	.	TGTGCCAGCAGCCAAGCGGATCAGCCCCAGCATTTT	CASSQADQPQHF
TRBV29-1	TRBJ2-7	.	.	TGCAGCGTTGAGGCAGGATTGTCCTACGAGCAGTACTTC	CSVEAGLSYEQYF
TRBV6-2/TRBV6-3	TRBJ2-3	few	TRBD2	TGTGCCAGCAGTTATAAACACCCCAGGACTAGCGGGAGTCTTACAGATACGCAGTATTTT	CASSYKHPRTSGSLTDTQYF
TRBV28	TRBJ2-3	.	.	TGTGCCAGCAGCTCTTATGGAACTTCTAGCACAGATATGCAGTATTTT	CASSSYGTSSTDMQYF
TRBV7-9	TRBJ2-7	.	TRBD2	TGTGCCAGCAGCCCCCAGAGGACTAGCGGGAGGACGAGCTCCTACGAGCAGTACTTC	CASSPQRTSGRTSSYEQYF
TRBV7-2	TRBJ2-7	.	.	TGTGCCAGCAGCTCCTGCGGCCCCAGGGGCGAGCAGTACTTC	CASSSCGPRGEQYF
TRBV7-2	TRBJ2-1	.	.	TGTGCCAGCAGCCCAAGACTGGGAGAGAGGGAGCAGTTCTTC	CASSPRLGEREQFF
TRBV5-6	TRBJ2-7	.	TRBD2	TGTGCCAGCAGCTTCGGGACTAGCGAGCAGAGGCACAATGAGCAGTACTTC	CASSFGTSEQRHNEQYF
TRBV28	TRBJ2-1	few	.	TGTGCCAGCAGTTTTAGTGGTAGTCGTGATGAGCAGTTCTTC	CASSFSGSRDEQFF
TRBV7-9	TRBJ1-1	.	.	TGTGCCAGCAGCCGGCTAGGGGACACTGAAGCTTTCTTT	CASSRLGDTEAFF
TRBV28	TRBJ2-7	.	TRBD1	TGTGCCAGCAGTTCCCAACCCGGGACAGGGGCTTCCTACGAGCAGTACTTC	CASSSQPGTGASYEQYF
TRBV7-2	TRBJ2-5	.	.	TGTGCCAGCTCATTAGGAGGGGGCCAAGAGGCCCAGTACTTC	CASSLGGGQEAQYF
TRBV4-3	TRBJ1-5	.	.	TGCGCCAGCAGCTACCGGGGTCTGAATAGCAATCAGCCCCAGCATTTT	CASSYRGLNSNQPQHF